These 2 T cell receptor beta chains were all obtained from the same sample, sequenced in a study of blood T cell repertoires in COVID-19. Method: immunoSEQ multiplex PCR; TCRdb's copy keeps in-frame clones and lacks some. The table has approximately 170,000 clones, roughly 87% seen once. Sequenced input: peripheral blood. The receptors stem from a man between 18 and 35 years old who had recovered from COVID-19.

The J gene is TRBJ1-1, the V gene TRBV19; TRBD1 is a possible D gene (5 bases). V shed 6 bases and J shed 2 bases, with 16 bases lying between them. The germline gives CDR1 LNHDA, CDR2 SQIVND (reference sequence). This CDR3 is built from 15 residues. CDR3 sequence: CASSQGRGINTEAFF. CDR3 sequence (DNA): TGTGCCAGTAGCCAGGGACGCGGGATCAACACTGAAGCTTTCTTT.

This sequence joins TRBV19 and TRBJ2-3; 10 bases map to TRBD2. With V trimmed by 9 bases and J by 2 bases, 17 bases remained unmatched. The CDR3 has 18 amino acids. CDR1 is LNHDA, CDR2 SQIVND, per germline (reference sequence). The CDR3 DNA is TGTGCCAGCTCACCTTCAAAATTAGCGGGAGGCTACACAGATACGCAGTATTTT. Translation: CASSPSKLAGGYTDTQYF.